The T cell receptor (beta chain) described here comes from a study of a mutant IDH1 vaccine in newly diagnosed glioma. This sample's time point: week 47, end of study. Every vaccine dose comprised 300 ug of mutant IDH1 20-mer peptide plus topical imiquimod. Germline CDR1 and CDR2: ENHRY and SYGVKD. The CDR3 is 13 amino acids. V was cut by 8 bases and J by 4 bases, with 15 bases left in between. Libraries were prepared by immunoSEQ multiplex PCR; TCRdb keeps only in-frame clonotypes and omits some of them. The table includes roughly 56,000 clones, roughly 80% detected once. As for this clone: Antigen unknown.

The sample in question was PBMCs, obtained from a glioma patient whose treatment included an IDH1 peptide vaccine. The V call is TRBV10-3, the J call TRBJ2-7, with D perhaps assigned TRBD1 or TRBD2 (5 bases each). This receptor was identified in a middle-aged man with glioma. CDR3 nucleotides: TGTGCCATCGGGGGACCGGATGGGTACGAGCAGTACTTC. It yields the protein CAIGGPDGYEQYF.